This T cell receptor (beta chain) is drawn from a study of CD8 T cells in Susac syndrome. Random hexamers were used to reverse transcribe an amount of roughly 0.5 to 1 ug RNA. The amplification used immunoSEQ multiplex PCR on TCR beta CDR3; it spanned 54 Vbeta and 13 Jbeta. TCRdb itself ran the immunoSEQ multiplex PCR reads through MiXCR, one entry per CDR3 protein. The repertoire holds over 100,000 distinct CDR3 sequences, roughly 95% seen once, with around 0.1% in the top ten. CDR1 is LNHDA and CDR2 is SQIVND in the germline V gene (reference sequence). Losses at the gene ends were 4 bases for V and 3 bases for J; bases not matched to a gene: 17. The CDR3 spans 18 residues. Purification of the CD8+ and CD4+ T cells relied on negative isolation, and TEMRA cells underwent FACS enrichment.

The chain has TRBV19 and TRBJ1-2; 7 positions match TRBD1. The source is a human donor in good health. The specimen was CD4+ T cells from PBMCs. CDR3 loop: CASSTPYTTGSIDYGYTF. In DNA form, the CDR3 reads TGTGCCAGTAGTACTCCCTATACGACAGGGAGTATTGACTATGGCTACACCTTC.